This T cell receptor beta chain is drawn from a study of T cell repertoires in aging, cancer and after chemotherapy. Across the study: Glioblastoma patients receiving temozolomide-based therapy gave paired samples before and after chemotherapy. Study outcomes and limitations: Median generation probability rose over the chemotherapy interval in each cancer cohort, suggesting rebound thymic output. Immunological memory after chemotherapy cannot be judged from the repertoire data.

This clonotype was counted only a few times. What it binds is not known. Amplification of TCR beta used genomic DNA extracted from peripheral blood. Germline lookup yields CDR1 SGHTA and CDR2 FQGNSA. This CDR3 comprises 15 residues. Trimming left V 1 base short and J 3 bases short, with 12 bases between. A mixed TRB-A/B primer pool amplified rearranged TRB by multiplex touch-down PCR. One entry per CDR3 protein results from TCRdb running MiXCR on the multiplex PCR reads. Of over 2,500 distinct CDR3 sequences in the sample, 45% were seen once. This clonotype was obtained from a human donor with a solid tumor. V gene TRBV7-2 combines with J gene TRBJ1-2; D not resolved. The sample comprised blood. CDR3 residues: CASSLGTLRDYGYTF. The CDR3 nucleotides read TGTGCCAGCAGCTTAGGAACCCTACGGGACTATGGCTACACCTTC.